Shown below are 14 T cell receptor beta chains from a single sample sequenced in a study of shared clonotypes between healthy human individuals. Assay: immunoSEQ multiplex PCR; the TCRdb copy retains only in-frame clones and omits some. The profile shows 950,000 to 1,300,000 clones, about 75% of them singletons. Sequencing used memory CD4+ T cells sorted from blood. The sample's subset: CD45RA-negative fraction. These receptors were taken from a man between 18 and 35 years old in good health.

The sample holds a few counts of this clone. This chain uses TRBV4-1 with TRBJ2-7; no clear D gene. The V end lost 1 base, the J end lost 0 bases, and 13 bases lay between the germline ends. The CDR3 is 16 amino acids. The germline V gene has CDR1 MGHRA and CDR2 YSYEKL. The CDR3 here is CASSQVDLFVSYEQYF. The CDR3 DNA reads as TGCGCCAGCAGCCAAGTTGACCTGTTCGTCTCCTACGAGCAGTACTTC.

The J gene is TRBJ2-3, the V gene TRBV5-4; 9 nucleotides agree with TRBD2. V lost 0 bases and J lost 2; bases outside the gene matches: 7. Germline CDR1 reads SGHNT; CDR2 reads YYREEE (reference sequence). This CDR3 has 17 amino acids. The CDR3 DNA is TGTGCCAGCAGCTTGGGTGTCGGCGGGGGGGCCACAGATACGCAGTATTTT. It encodes CASSLGVGGGATDTQYF.

This chain connects TRBV25-1 to TRBJ1-6; 9 positions match TRBD1. V lost 4 bases, J lost 8 bases, and 6 bases stayed unmatched. The CDR3 runs to 15 residues. CDR1 and CDR2 (germline): MGHDK, SYGVNS. CDR3 sequence (DNA): TGTGCCAGCAGTGCCTCGGGACAGGGCTATTCACCCCTCCACTTT. Translation gives CASSASGQGYSPLHF.

For the CDR3, the DNA is TGTGCCAGCAGCCGGGACAGTAGCACGGCTTTCTTT. Translated, it gives CASSRDSSTAFF. This sequence joins TRBV11-2 and TRBJ1-1; 7 bases fit TRBD1. Germline assignment: CDR1 SGHAT and CDR2 FQNNGV. Trimming cost V 5 bases and J 11 bases; bases outside gene matches: 8. This CDR3 comprises 12 residues.

CDR3 residues: CASSLVFGSGAPDTQYF. The CDR3 nucleotides read TGTGCCAGCAGCTTAGTTTTCGGTTCGGGTGCTCCAGATACGCAGTATTTT. This chain uses TRBV7-2 with TRBJ2-3; D is unclear. V was shortened by 1 base and J by 4 bases, with 18 bases between the two germline ends. Germline V CDR1 and CDR2: SGHTA, FQGNSA. CDR3 length: 17 amino acids.

The genes are TRBV19 and TRBJ2-5; perhaps TRBD2 as D (5 bases). CDR1 is LNHDA, CDR2 SQIVND, per germline (reference sequence). V lost 4 bases and J lost 4, with 10 bases in between. The CDR3 sequence is 13 residues long. The CDR3 region is CASSSVLVETQYF. The DNA of the CDR3 is TGTGCCAGTAGTAGTGTACTAGTAGAGACCCAGTACTTC. The full variable domain, in which reference TRBV19 and TRBJ2-5 provide the parts outside the CDR3, is DGGITQSPKYLFRKEGQNVTLSCEQNLNHDAMYWYRQDPGQGLRLIYYSQIVNDFQKGDIAEGYSVSREKKESFPLTVTSAQKNPTAFYLCASSSVLVETQYFGPGTRLLVL.

The J gene is TRBJ2-2, the V gene TRBV5-4, with 7 bases matching TRBD1. CDR3 length: 14 residues. Trimming removed 4 bases from V and 7 bases from J; junction bases left unmatched: 7. Germline CDR1 SGHNT, CDR2 YYREEE (reference sequence). This CDR3 is CASSPTGDSGELFF. As DNA, the CDR3 is TGTGCCAGCAGCCCTACAGGGGACAGCGGGGAGCTGTTTTTT.

A note on this clone: This sample includes further DNA sequences coding for the same CDR3. This sequence joins TRBV6-6 and TRBJ1-2; a weak D match, TRBD1 (5 bases). Looked up from germline, CDR1 is MNHNY and CDR2 is SVGAGI (reference sequence). The V end lost 10 bases, the J end lost 5 bases, and 20 bases lay between the germline ends. This CDR3 has 14 amino acids. Here the CDR3 reads CATSPAGRTYGYTF. The CDR3 DNA is TGTGCCACCTCGCCCGCAGGGCGAACTTATGGCTACACCTTC.

Points on this clone: The same CDR3 is also encoded by other DNA sequences in this sample. The genes are TRBV2 and TRBJ1-1; D unresolved. The CDR3 extends over 14 amino acids. The V end lost 0 bases, the J end lost 1 base, and 6 bases lay between the germline ends. CDR1 is SNHLY, CDR2 FYNNEI, per germline. CDR3 coding DNA: TGTGCCAGCAGTGAAGCACGAGGGAACACTGAAGCTTTCTTT. It encodes CASSEARGNTEAFF.

This chain joins TRBV7-9 and TRBJ2-7; unclear D gene. The CDR3 runs to 17 residues. CDR1 SEHNR and CDR2 FQNEAQ come from the germline V gene (reference sequence). Deletions cut 2 bases from V and 0 bases from J, with 17 bases between. The CDR3 DNA follows: TGTGCCAGCAGCTTATCTCCCCCGCTTTTGAGCTCCTACGAGCAGTACTTC. This codes for CASSLSPPLLSSYEQYF.

The rearrangement joins TRBV27 to TRBJ1-5; perhaps TRBD1 as D (5 bases). Between the trimmed V and J ends, which lost 5 bases and 7 bases, there was a span of 21 bases. Germline CDR1 is MNHEY and CDR2 is SMNVEV (reference sequence). This CDR3 is built from 16 residues. CDR3 coding DNA: TGTGCCAGCAGTCCGTACGGGACCCTGGAGGGGCAGCCCCAGCATTTT. Translation gives CASSPYGTLEGQPQHF.

The chain uses TRBV28 and TRBJ2-7, with D perhaps matching TRBD2 (6 bases). The V end was cut by 3 bases, the J end by 3 bases, with 12 bases between. Germline V gene data show CDR1 as MDHEN and CDR2 as SYDVKM. CDR3 length: 14 residues. CDR3 DNA: TGTGCCAGCAGTTTGACTGTGCGGGGCTACGAGCAGTACTTC. Translated: CASSLTVRGYEQYF.

The gene calls are TRBV2 and TRBJ2-1; 8 bases line up with TRBD2. CDR1 is SNHLY, CDR2 FYNNEI, per germline. This CDR3 comprises 15 residues. V lost 7 bases, J lost 1 base, and 6 bases stayed unmatched. The CDR3 coding sequence is TGTGCCAGCATGGTTAGCGGGGCTTCCTACAATGAGCAGTTCTTC. Its protein is CASMVSGASYNEQFF.

The chain links TRBV5-4 to TRBJ2-2; TRBD2 agrees at 8 bases. Germline V gene sequence: CDR1 SGHNT, CDR2 YYREEE (reference sequence). The CDR3 sequence is 17 residues long. V was clipped by 2 bases and J by 0 bases; unmatched bases: 6. As DNA, the CDR3 is TGTGCCAGCAGCTTAGTACTTAGCGGGGCGAACACCGGGGAGCTGTTTTTT. It yields the protein CASSLVLSGANTGELFF.